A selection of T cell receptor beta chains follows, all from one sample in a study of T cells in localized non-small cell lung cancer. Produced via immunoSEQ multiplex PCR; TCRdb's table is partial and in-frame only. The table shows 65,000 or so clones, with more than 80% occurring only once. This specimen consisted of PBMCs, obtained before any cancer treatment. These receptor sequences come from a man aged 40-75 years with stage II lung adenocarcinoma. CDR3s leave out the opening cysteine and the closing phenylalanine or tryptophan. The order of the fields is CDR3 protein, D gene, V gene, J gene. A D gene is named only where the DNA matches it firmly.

cdr3_aa: ASSYRSGGTEAF
d_call: .
v_call: TRBV6-5
j_call: TRBJ1-1

cdr3_aa: ASSFLRANTEAF
d_call: .
v_call: TRBV7-9
j_call: TRBJ1-1

cdr3_aa: SVAKNTGELF
d_call: .
v_call: TRBV29-1
j_call: TRBJ2-2

cdr3_aa: ASTEVGDYGYT
d_call: .
v_call: TRBV6-1
j_call: TRBJ1-2

cdr3_aa: ASSLQERNIQY
d_call: .
v_call: TRBV7-3
j_call: TRBJ2-4

cdr3_aa: SVEDRPKNTEAF
d_call: .
v_call: TRBV29-1
j_call: TRBJ1-1

cdr3_aa: ASSFRQGARANYGYT
d_call: TRBD1
v_call: TRBV7-2
j_call: TRBJ1-2

cdr3_aa: ASSYRGQGDTQY
d_call: TRBD1
v_call: TRBV27
j_call: TRBJ2-3

cdr3_aa: ASSQGLATETQY
d_call: TRBD2
v_call: TRBV7-2
j_call: TRBJ2-5

cdr3_aa: ASSIGTATNEKLF
d_call: .
v_call: TRBV19
j_call: TRBJ1-4

cdr3_aa: VRSGSGGTEVQY
d_call: .
v_call: TRBV7-5
j_call: TRBJ2-5

cdr3_aa: ASSRQGNPDEQF
d_call: TRBD1
v_call: TRBV7-3
j_call: TRBJ2-1

cdr3_aa: ASSFTGVNSPLH
d_call: TRBD1
v_call: TRBV5-1
j_call: TRBJ1-6

cdr3_aa: ASSLGLAMGGNTIY
d_call: .
v_call: TRBV7-2
j_call: TRBJ1-3

cdr3_aa: ASSVGSAYNEQF
d_call: .
v_call: TRBV9
j_call: TRBJ2-1

cdr3_aa: ATQKGTLTEAF
d_call: .
v_call: TRBV11-1
j_call: TRBJ1-1

cdr3_aa: ASRGLASGNTIY
d_call: .
v_call: TRBV6-5
j_call: TRBJ1-3

cdr3_aa: ASSSRFEAF
d_call: .
v_call: TRBV7-2
j_call: TRBJ1-1

cdr3_aa: ATREGLAGELF
d_call: TRBD2
v_call: TRBV2
j_call: TRBJ2-2

cdr3_aa: ASSLKRRSYEQY
d_call: .
v_call: TRBV27
j_call: TRBJ2-7

cdr3_aa: ASSPGEQY
d_call: .
v_call: TRBV19
j_call: TRBJ2-7

cdr3_aa: ASSPMPNTEAF
d_call: .
v_call: TRBV7-9
j_call: TRBJ1-1

cdr3_aa: AWSLRGGLGFIGFAHSYNEQF
d_call: TRBD2
v_call: TRBV30
j_call: TRBJ2-1

cdr3_aa: ASSHPAWTGIGYT
d_call: TRBD1
v_call: TRBV16
j_call: TRBJ1-2

cdr3_aa: ASTSGAYGYT
d_call: .
v_call: TRBV7-2
j_call: TRBJ1-2

cdr3_aa: ATSRGGQGANEKLF
d_call: .
v_call: TRBV15
j_call: TRBJ1-4

cdr3_aa: ASSADRGTEAF
d_call: TRBD1
v_call: TRBV9
j_call: TRBJ1-1

cdr3_aa: ASRTGGAVQPQH
d_call: TRBD1
v_call: TRBV28
j_call: TRBJ1-5

cdr3_aa: ASSLVDAESYGYT
d_call: .
v_call: TRBV7-9
j_call: TRBJ1-2

cdr3_aa: ASTLRSDTQY
d_call: .
v_call: TRBV7-9
j_call: TRBJ2-3

cdr3_aa: ASSSGLAGGTSRDTQY
d_call: TRBD2
v_call: TRBV7-6
j_call: TRBJ2-3

cdr3_aa: ASSYRYEQY
d_call: .
v_call: TRBV6-5
j_call: TRBJ2-7

cdr3_aa: ASSLVQRNTEAF
d_call: .
v_call: TRBV7-2
j_call: TRBJ1-1

cdr3_aa: SARADGEQF
d_call: .
v_call: TRBV20-1
j_call: TRBJ2-1

cdr3_aa: AIRRDTNQETQY
d_call: .
v_call: TRBV10-3
j_call: TRBJ2-5

cdr3_aa: ASSFGGGSQPQH
d_call: .
v_call: TRBV27
j_call: TRBJ1-5

cdr3_aa: ASSLQGPGDTEAF
d_call: .
v_call: TRBV7-9
j_call: TRBJ1-1

cdr3_aa: ASSRSGGTSGNYGYT
d_call: .
v_call: TRBV18
j_call: TRBJ1-2

cdr3_aa: ASSYRTFSYEQY
d_call: .
v_call: TRBV6-5
j_call: TRBJ2-7

cdr3_aa: ASSQNIAGTRFNEQF
d_call: TRBD2
v_call: TRBV4-2
j_call: TRBJ2-1

cdr3_aa: ASSLPFRDTLY
d_call: .
v_call: TRBV5-8
j_call: TRBJ1-5

cdr3_aa: AISDRVGGNTEAF
d_call: .
v_call: TRBV10-3
j_call: TRBJ1-1

cdr3_aa: ASSLQGSGANVLT
d_call: .
v_call: TRBV2
j_call: TRBJ2-6

cdr3_aa: ASSYDRLTEAF
d_call: .
v_call: TRBV6-5
j_call: TRBJ1-1

cdr3_aa: ASSSGVNEQY
d_call: .
v_call: TRBV6-5
j_call: TRBJ2-7

cdr3_aa: ASSTGTGGSGANVLT
d_call: TRBD1
v_call: TRBV7-6
j_call: TRBJ2-6

cdr3_aa: ATSAGGRWDTQY
d_call: TRBD1
v_call: TRBV7-8
j_call: TRBJ2-3

cdr3_aa: ASSPSDRLAEAF
d_call: .
v_call: TRBV18
j_call: TRBJ1-1

cdr3_aa: ASSRTGDEQY
d_call: TRBD1
v_call: TRBV7-8
j_call: TRBJ2-7

cdr3_aa: ASSQPRPGPLNTGELF
d_call: .
v_call: TRBV13
j_call: TRBJ2-2

cdr3_aa: ASSARASSTDTQY
d_call: .
v_call: TRBV6-4
j_call: TRBJ2-3